The 10 T cell receptor beta chains below all came from one sample that was sequenced in a study of T cell changes during pregnancy in multiple sclerosis. The method was immunoSEQ multiplex PCR; TCRdb's version includes in-frame clones alone and lacks a portion of them. This table has 40,000 or so clones, about nine tenths appearing once. This specimen was CD4+ T cells from peripheral blood mononuclear cells, taken in the third trimester of pregnancy. Receptor source: a female donor in good health, enrolled as a control in a pregnancy study.

The V gene is TRBV7-2, the J gene TRBJ2-5; 7 nucleotides match TRBD2. CDR3 length equals 13 residues. Germline CDR1 reads SGHTA; CDR2 reads FQGNSA. With 5 bases clipped from V and 2 bases from J, the junction kept 2 bases outside the gene matches. The CDR3 loop is CASSRGGQETQYF. The CDR3 nucleotides read TGTGCCAGCAGCCGGGGAGGGCAAGAGACCCAGTACTTC.

The J gene is TRBJ2-1, the V gene TRBV4-1; 12 nucleotides agree with TRBD2. The V segment lost 1 base and the J segment 7 bases; nucleotides outside the gene matches: 8. From germline, CDR1 is MGHRA and CDR2 YSYEKL. This CDR3 contains 17 residues. CDR3: CASSQGPTSGRLNEQFF. CDR3 DNA sequence: TGCGCCAGCAGCCAAGGCCCCACTAGCGGGAGGTTAAATGAGCAGTTCTTC.

The chain uses TRBV6-1 and TRBJ1-3; no firm D call. Trimming shortened V by 6 bases and J by 4 bases, and 13 bases separated the two germline ends. The CDR3 sequence is 14 residues long. Germline CDR1 and CDR2: MNHNS and SASEGT. The CDR3 sequence is CASREIERGNTIYF. In DNA form, the CDR3 reads TGTGCCAGCAGGGAAATAGAGAGGGGAAACACCATATATTTT.

The rearrangement links TRBV11-2 to TRBJ1-1; D remains ambiguous. V was cut by 0 bases and J by 3 bases, with 8 bases left in between. The germline gives CDR1 SGHAT, CDR2 FQNNGV. This CDR3 contains 14 residues. Here the CDR3 reads CASSLDLGYTEAFF. As DNA, the CDR3 is TGTGCCAGCAGCTTAGATCTCGGTTACACTGAAGCTTTCTTT. The full variable domain, in which reference TRBV11-2 and TRBJ1-1 provide the parts outside the CDR3, is EAGVAQSPRYKIIEKRQSVAFWCNPISGHATLYWYQQILGQGPKLLIQFQNNGVVDDSQLPKDRFSAERLKGVDSTLKIQPAKLEDSAVYLCASSLDLGYTEAFFGQGTRLTVV.

The chain is built from TRBV14 and TRBJ2-3, with D maybe TRBD1 (5 bases). There are 13 residues in the CDR3. V was shortened by 4 bases and J by 2 bases, with 7 bases between the two germline ends. The germline V gene has CDR1 SGHDN and CDR2 FVKESK. CDR3 DNA sequence: TGTGCCAGCAGCCGACAGTCCACAGATACGCAGTATTTT. This sequence encodes CASSRQSTDTQYF.

The chain couples TRBV5-1 to TRBJ2-7; weak D call: TRBD1 (5 bases). V shed 0 bases and J shed 0 bases, with 10 bases lying between them. CDR1 and CDR2 from the germline V gene are SGHRS and YFSETQ. This CDR3 spans 15 amino acids. In DNA form, the CDR3 reads TGCGCCAGCAGCTTGGGGGGCACAAACTCCTACGAGCAGTACTTC. Translated, it gives CASSLGGTNSYEQYF.

This sequence joins TRBV10-3 and TRBJ2-3; D perhaps matches TRBD1 (6 bases). The CDR3 is 14 residues long. Trimming removed 4 bases from V and 2 bases from J, with 10 bases in between. Germline CDR1 reads ENHRY; CDR2 reads SYGVKD. The CDR3 here is CAISAQGLTDTQYF. CDR3 DNA: TGTGCCATCAGTGCTCAGGGGCTCACAGATACGCAGTATTTT.

The rearrangement links TRBV7-8 to TRBJ2-2, with TRBD2 identical over 10 bases. The germline gives CDR1 SGHVS, CDR2 FQNEAQ. The CDR3 has 18 residues. The junction had 14 bases not matched to a gene; V was cut back by 3 bases and J by 7 bases. The CDR3 DNA follows: TGTGCCAGCAGCTTTAGATCGCTAGCGGGAGATGGGTTCGGGGAGCTGTTTTTT. This codes for CASSFRSLAGDGFGELFF.

V is TRBV5-1 and J is TRBJ1-2, with 7 bases lining up with TRBD1. CDR1 is SGHRS, CDR2 YFSETQ, per germline. This CDR3 is built from 15 residues. The ends lost 0 bases at V and 7 bases at J; junction bases unmatched: 9. The CDR3 DNA reads as TGCGCCAGCAGCTTGGGAGTGGCAGGGGGAATTGGCTACACCTTC. This encodes CASSLGVAGGIGYTF.

The chain employs TRBV28 and TRBJ2-3, with 9 bases identical to TRBD1. CDR3 length: 16 residues. V gave up 4 bases and J gave up 3 bases; unmatched junction bases: 8. The germline gives CDR1 MDHEN, CDR2 SYDVKM. The CDR3 nucleotides read TGTGCCAGCAGTTCCTCCGGGACAGGGAAAACAGATACGCAGTATTTT. Protein: CASSSSGTGKTDTQYF.